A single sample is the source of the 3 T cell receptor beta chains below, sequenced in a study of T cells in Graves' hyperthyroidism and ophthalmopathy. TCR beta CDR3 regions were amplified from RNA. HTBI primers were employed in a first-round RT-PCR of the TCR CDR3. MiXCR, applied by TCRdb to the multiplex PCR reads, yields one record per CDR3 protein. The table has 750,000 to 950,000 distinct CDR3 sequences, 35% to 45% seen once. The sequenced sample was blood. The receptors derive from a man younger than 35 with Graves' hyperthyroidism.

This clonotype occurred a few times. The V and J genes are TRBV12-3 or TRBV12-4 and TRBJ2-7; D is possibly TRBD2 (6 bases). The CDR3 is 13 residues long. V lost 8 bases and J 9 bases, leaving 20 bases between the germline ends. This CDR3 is CASSSGLSSGQYF. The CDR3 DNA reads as TGTGCCAGCTCATCGGGACTCTCGAGCGGGCAGTACTTC.

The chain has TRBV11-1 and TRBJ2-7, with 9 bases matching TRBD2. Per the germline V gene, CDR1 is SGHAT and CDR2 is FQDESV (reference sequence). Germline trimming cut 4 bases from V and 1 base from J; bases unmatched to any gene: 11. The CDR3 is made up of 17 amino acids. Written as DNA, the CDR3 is TGTGCCAGCAGCTCTAACACTCTAGCGGGGTCATCCTACGAGCAGTACTTC. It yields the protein CASSSNTLAGSSYEQYF.

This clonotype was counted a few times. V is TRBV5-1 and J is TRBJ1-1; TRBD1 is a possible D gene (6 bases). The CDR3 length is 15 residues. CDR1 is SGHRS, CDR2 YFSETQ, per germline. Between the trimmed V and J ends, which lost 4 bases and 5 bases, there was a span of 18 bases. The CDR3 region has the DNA TGCGCCAGCAGCACCTATACCGGACAGCAAACTGAAGCTTTCTTT. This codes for CASSTYTGQQTEAFF.